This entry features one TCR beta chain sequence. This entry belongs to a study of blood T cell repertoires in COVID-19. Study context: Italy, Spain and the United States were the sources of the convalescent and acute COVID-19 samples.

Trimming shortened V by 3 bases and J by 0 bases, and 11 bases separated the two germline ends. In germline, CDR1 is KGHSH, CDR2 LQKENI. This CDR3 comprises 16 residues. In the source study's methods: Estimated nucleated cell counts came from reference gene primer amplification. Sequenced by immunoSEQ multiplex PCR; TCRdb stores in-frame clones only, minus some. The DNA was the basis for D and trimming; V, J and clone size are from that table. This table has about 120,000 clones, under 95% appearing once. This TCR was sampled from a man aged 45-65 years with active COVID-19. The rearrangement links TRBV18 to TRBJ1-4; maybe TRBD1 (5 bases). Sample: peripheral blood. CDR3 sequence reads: CASSPGTFATNEKLFF. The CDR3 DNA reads TGTGCCAGCTCACCCGGGACTTTTGCAACTAATGAAAAACTGTTTTTT.